This T cell receptor (beta chain) was retrieved from a study of blood T cell repertoires in COVID-19. Produced via immunoSEQ multiplex PCR; TCRdb's table is partial and in-frame only. Seen here are 310,000 or so clones, approximately 83% observed once, and the top ten hold about 2.2%. There are 15 residues in the CDR3. Between the trimmed V and J ends, which lost 1 base and 0 bases, there was a span of 10 bases. The V gene's germline CDR1 is LGHDT and CDR2 YNNKEL (reference sequence). The chain carries TRBV3-1 (or the pseudogene TRBV3-2) and TRBJ2-7; maybe TRBD2 (5 bases). This clonotype originated in a woman in her thirties who had recovered from COVID-19. Source material: peripheral blood. The CDR3 bases are TGTGCCAGCAGCCAAGGCGCGGGCAGCTCCTACGAGCAGTACTTC. Amino acids: CASSQGAGSSYEQYF.